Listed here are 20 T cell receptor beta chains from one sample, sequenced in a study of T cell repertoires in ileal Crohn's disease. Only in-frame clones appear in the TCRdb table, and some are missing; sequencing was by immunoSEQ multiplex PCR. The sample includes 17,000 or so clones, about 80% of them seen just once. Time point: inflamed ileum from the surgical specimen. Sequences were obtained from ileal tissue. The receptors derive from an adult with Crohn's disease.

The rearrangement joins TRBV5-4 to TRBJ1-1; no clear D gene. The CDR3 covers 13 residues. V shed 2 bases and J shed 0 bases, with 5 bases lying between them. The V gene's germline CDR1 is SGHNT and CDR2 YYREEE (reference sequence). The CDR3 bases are TGTGCCAGCAGCTTCGCGGTGAACACTGAAGCTTTCTTT. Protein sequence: CASSFAVNTEAFF. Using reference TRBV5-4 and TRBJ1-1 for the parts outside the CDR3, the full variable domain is ETGVTQSPTHLIKTRGQQVTLRCSSQSGHNTVSWYQQALGQGPQFIFQYYREEENGRGNFPPRFSGLQFPNYSSELNVNALELDDSALYLCASSFAVNTEAFFGQGTRLTVV.

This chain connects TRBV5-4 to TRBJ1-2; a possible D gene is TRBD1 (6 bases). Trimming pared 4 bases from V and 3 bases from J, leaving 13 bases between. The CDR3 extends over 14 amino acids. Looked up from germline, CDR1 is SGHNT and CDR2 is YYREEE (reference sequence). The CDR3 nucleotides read TGTGCCAGCAGCCGAGAGGACAGACACTATGGCTACACCTTC. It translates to CASSREDRHYGYTF.

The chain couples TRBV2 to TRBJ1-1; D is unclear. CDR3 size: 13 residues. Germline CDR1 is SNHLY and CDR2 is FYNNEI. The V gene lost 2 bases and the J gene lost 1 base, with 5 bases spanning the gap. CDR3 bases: TGTGCCAGCAGTGAACGGGGGAACACTGAAGCTTTCTTT. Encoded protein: CASSERGNTEAFF.

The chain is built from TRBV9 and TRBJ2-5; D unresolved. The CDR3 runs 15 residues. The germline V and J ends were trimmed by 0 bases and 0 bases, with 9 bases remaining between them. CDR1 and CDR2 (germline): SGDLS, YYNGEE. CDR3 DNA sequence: TGTGCCAGCAGCGTAGGGCAGGTGTACCAAGAGACCCAGTACTTC. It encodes CASSVGQVYQETQYF.

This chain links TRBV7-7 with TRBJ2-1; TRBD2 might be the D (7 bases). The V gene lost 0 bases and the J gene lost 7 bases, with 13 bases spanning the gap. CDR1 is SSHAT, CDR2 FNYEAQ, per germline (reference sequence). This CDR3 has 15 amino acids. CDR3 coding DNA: TGTGCCAGCAGCTTAGCGGGGGGGGCGAGAAATGAGCAGTTCTTC. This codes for CASSLAGGARNEQFF. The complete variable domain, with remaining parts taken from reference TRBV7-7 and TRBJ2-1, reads GAGVSQSPRYKVTKRGQDVTLRCDPISSHATLYWYQQALGQGPEFLTYFNYEAQPDKSGLPSDRFSAERPEGSISTLTIQRTEQRDSAMYRCASSLAGGARNEQFFGPGTRLTVL.

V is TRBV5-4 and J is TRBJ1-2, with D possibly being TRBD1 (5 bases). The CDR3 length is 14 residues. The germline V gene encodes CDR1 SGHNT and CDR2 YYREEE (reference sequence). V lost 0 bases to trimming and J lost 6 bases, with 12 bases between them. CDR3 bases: TGTGCCAGCAGCTTGGATAAGGGGTACGATGGCTACACCTTC. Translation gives CASSLDKGYDGYTF.

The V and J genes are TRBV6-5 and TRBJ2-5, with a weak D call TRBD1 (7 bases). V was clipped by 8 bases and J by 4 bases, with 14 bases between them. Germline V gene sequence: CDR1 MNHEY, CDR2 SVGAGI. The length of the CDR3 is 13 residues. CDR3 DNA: TGTGCCAGCGGTCAGGGGGGCGGAGAGACCCAGTACTTC. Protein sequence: CASGQGGGETQYF.

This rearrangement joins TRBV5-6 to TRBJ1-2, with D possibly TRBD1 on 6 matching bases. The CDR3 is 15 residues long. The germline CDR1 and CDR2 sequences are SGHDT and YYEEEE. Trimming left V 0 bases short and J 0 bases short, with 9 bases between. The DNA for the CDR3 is TGTGCCAGCAGCTTGGTAGGGGGGTCTAACTATGGCTACACCTTC. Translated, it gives CASSLVGGSNYGYTF.

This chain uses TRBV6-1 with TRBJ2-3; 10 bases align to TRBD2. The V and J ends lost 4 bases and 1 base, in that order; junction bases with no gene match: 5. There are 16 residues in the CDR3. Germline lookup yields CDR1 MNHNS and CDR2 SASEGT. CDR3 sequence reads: CASSAQLAGGTDTQYF. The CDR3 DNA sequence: TGTGCCAGCAGTGCACAGCTAGCGGGGGGCACAGATACGCAGTATTTT.

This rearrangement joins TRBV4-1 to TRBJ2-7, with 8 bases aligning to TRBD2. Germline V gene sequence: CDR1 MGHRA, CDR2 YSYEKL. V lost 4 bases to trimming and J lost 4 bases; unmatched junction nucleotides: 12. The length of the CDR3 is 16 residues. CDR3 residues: CASSPRAGLVKYEQYF. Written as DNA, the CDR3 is TGCGCCAGCAGCCCAAGGGCGGGACTAGTGAAGTACGAGCAGTACTTC.

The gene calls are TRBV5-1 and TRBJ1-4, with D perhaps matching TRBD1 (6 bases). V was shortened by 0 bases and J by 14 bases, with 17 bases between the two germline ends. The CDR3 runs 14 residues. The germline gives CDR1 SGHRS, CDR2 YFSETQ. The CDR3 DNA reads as TGCGCCAGCAGCTTGGCCGGGGGGGCTAGGGGTCTGTTTTTT. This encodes CASSLAGGARGLFF.

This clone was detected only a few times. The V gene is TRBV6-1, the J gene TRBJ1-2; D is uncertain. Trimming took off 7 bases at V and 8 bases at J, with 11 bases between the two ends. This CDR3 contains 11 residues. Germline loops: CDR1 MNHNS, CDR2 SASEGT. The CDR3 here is CASTDRDGYTF. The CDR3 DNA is TGTGCCAGCACAGACCGCGACGGCTACACCTTC.

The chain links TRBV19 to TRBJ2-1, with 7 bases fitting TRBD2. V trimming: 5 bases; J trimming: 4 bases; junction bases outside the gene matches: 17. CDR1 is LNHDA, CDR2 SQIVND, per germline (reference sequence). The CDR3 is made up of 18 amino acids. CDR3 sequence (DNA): TGTGCCAGTAGTCTGGCTCGGAGCGGGACTCTGGGGTACAATGAGCAGTTCTTC. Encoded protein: CASSLARSGTLGYNEQFF.

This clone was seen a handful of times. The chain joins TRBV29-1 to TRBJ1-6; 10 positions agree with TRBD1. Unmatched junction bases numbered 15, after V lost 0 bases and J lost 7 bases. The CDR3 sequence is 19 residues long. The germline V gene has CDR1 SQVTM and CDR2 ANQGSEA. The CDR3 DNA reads TGCAGCGTTGAAGATCATAGGGACAGGGGCCCCGAGGTGAATTCACCCCTCCACTTT. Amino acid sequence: CSVEDHRDRGPEVNSPLHF.

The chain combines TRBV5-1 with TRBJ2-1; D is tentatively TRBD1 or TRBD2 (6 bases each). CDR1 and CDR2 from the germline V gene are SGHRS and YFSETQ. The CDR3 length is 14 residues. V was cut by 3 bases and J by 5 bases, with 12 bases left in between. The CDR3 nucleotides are TGCGCCAGCAGCTATACGGGGGCGGACAATGAGCAGTTCTTC. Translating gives CASSYTGADNEQFF. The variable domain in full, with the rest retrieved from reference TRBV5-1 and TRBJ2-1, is KAGVTQTPRYLIKTRGQQVTLSCSPISGHRSVSWYQQTPGQGLQFLFEYFSETQRNKGNFPGRFSGRQFSNSRSEMNVSTLELGDSALYLCASSYTGADNEQFFGPGTRLTVL.

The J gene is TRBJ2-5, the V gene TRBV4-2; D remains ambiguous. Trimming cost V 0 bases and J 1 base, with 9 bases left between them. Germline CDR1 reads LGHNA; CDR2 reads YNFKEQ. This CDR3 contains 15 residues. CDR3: CASSQDYGGQETQYF. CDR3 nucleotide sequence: TGTGCCAGCAGCCAAGATTATGGCGGCCAAGAGACCCAGTACTTC.

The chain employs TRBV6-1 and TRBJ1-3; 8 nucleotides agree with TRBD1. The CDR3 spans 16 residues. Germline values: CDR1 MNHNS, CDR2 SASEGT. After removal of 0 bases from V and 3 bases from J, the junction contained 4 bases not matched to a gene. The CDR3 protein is CASSEAGGQGGNTIYF. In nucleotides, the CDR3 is TGTGCCAGCAGTGAAGCGGGCGGACAGGGTGGAAACACCATATATTTT.

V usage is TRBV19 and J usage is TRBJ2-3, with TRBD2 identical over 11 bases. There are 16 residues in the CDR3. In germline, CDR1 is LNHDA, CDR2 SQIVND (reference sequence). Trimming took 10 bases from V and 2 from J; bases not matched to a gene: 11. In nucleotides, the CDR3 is TGTGCCACCCGGGCTAGCGGGGGGCGTTCCACAGATACGCAGTATTTT. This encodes CATRASGGRSTDTQYF.

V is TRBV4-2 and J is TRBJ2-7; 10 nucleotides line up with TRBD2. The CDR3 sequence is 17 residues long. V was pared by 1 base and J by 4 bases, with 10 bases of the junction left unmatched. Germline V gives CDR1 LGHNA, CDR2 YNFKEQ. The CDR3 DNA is TGTGCCAGCAGCCAAGCTCTCAGCGGGAGGGCCGAGTACGAGCAGTACTTC. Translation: CASSQALSGRAEYEQYF.

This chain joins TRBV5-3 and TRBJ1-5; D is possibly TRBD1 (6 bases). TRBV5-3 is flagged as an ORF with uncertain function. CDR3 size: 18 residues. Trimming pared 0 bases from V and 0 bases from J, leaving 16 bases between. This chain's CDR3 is CARSLGGHLEGSNQPQHF. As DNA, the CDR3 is TGTGCCAGAAGCTTGGGGGGACACCTTGAAGGTAGCAATCAGCCCCAGCATTTT.